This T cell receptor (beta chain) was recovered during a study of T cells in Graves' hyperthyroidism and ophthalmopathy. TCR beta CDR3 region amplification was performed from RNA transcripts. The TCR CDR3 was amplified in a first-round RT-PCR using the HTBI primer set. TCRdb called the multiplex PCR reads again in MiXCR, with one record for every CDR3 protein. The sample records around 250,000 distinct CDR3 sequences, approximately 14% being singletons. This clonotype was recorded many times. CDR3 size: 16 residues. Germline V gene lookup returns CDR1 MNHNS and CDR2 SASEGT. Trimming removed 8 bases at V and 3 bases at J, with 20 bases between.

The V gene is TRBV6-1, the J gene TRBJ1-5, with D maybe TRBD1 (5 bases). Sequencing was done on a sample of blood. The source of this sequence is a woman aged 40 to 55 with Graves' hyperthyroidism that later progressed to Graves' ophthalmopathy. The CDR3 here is CASSKSGQGFNQPQHF. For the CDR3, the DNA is TGTGCCAGCTCGAAAAGTGGTCAGGGTTTCAATCAGCCCCAGCATTTT.